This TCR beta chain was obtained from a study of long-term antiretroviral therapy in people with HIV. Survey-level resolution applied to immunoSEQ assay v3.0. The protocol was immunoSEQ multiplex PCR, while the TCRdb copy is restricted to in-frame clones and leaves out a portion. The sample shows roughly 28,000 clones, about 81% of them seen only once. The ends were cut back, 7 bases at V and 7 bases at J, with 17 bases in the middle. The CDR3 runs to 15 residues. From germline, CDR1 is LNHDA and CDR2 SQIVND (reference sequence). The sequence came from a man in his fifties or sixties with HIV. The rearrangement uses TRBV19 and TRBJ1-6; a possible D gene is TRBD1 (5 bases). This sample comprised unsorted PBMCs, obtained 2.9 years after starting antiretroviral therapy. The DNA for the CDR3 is TGTGCCAGTACCCCGGCGCAGGGCGGCAATTCACCCCTCCACTTT. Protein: CASTPAQGGNSPLHF.